Presented here are 18 T cell receptor beta chains from one specimen sequenced in a study of blood T cell repertoires in COVID-19. Assay used: immunoSEQ multiplex PCR; TCRdb lists only in-frame clones, some missing. The profile covers under 200,000 clones, with about 88% appearing a single time and about 5.8% taken by the ten largest. Input material: peripheral blood. These TCRs come from a woman between 45 and 65 years old with COVID-19, enrolled during active disease.

This rearrangement joins TRBV5-4 to TRBJ2-3, with 7 bases aligning to TRBD1. J was trimmed by 6 bases and V by 1 base; bases with no gene match: 11. From germline, CDR1 is SGHNT and CDR2 YYREEE (reference sequence). CDR3 size: 16 residues. In DNA form, the CDR3 reads TGTGCCAGCAGCTTGACTGGGACAGCGCAAGTGGATACGCAGTATTTT. Protein: CASSLTGTAQVDTQYF.

The V and J genes are TRBV5-1 and TRBJ1-6, with 10 bases identical to TRBD1. The CDR3 runs to 13 residues. The junction had 2 bases not matched to a gene; V was cut back by 7 bases and J by 7 bases. CDR1 is SGHRS and CDR2 is YFSETQ in the germline V gene. CDR3 amino acids: CASPGQGNSPLHF. In DNA form, the CDR3 reads TGCGCCAGCCCGGGACAGGGGAATTCACCCCTCCACTTT.

V gene TRBV28 combines with J gene TRBJ1-5; 9 nucleotides align to TRBD1. The CDR3 runs 16 residues. The trim removed 2 bases at V and 7 bases at J, leaving 9 bases unmatched. The germline gives CDR1 MDHEN, CDR2 SYDVKM. CDR3 nucleotides: TGTGCCAGCAGTTTACCAACAGGGGGCGGGCGCCAGCCCCAGCATTTT. This encodes CASSLPTGGGRQPQHF.

As regards this clone: Other DNA sequences in the sample encode the same CDR3. This chain uses TRBV12-3 or TRBV12-4 with TRBJ2-7, with a weak D call TRBD2 (7 bases). V lost 6 bases and J 2 bases, leaving 11 bases between the germline ends. This CDR3 contains 13 residues. This CDR3 reads CASSPGGPYEQYF. The CDR3 bases are TGTGCCAGCAGCCCCGGGGGGCCCTACGAGCAGTACTTC.

The chain is built from TRBV15 and TRBJ2-7; a possible D gene is TRBD1 (6 bases). Per the germline V gene, CDR1 is LNHNV and CDR2 is YYDKDF (reference sequence). V shed 8 bases and J shed 0 bases, with 23 bases lying between them. The CDR3 is made up of 17 amino acids. This chain's CDR3 is CATCRTESTKDSYEQYF. Here the CDR3 DNA reads TGTGCCACCTGTAGGACAGAGAGTACAAAGGACTCCTACGAGCAGTACTTC.

About this clone: The same CDR3 also results from other DNA sequences found in this sample. The J gene is TRBJ2-3, the V gene TRBV5-1; a weak D match, TRBD1 (5 bases). Trimming took 0 bases from V and 1 from J, leaving 6 bases between them. Germline V CDR1 and CDR2: SGHRS, YFSETQ. CDR3 size: 14 residues. CDR3 sequence reads: CASSLGQRTDTQYF. In DNA, the CDR3 is TGCGCCAGCAGCTTGGGACAGCGCACAGATACGCAGTATTTT.

V gene TRBV5-1 combines with J gene TRBJ2-1, with 9 bases aligning to TRBD2. The germline V gene encodes CDR1 SGHRS and CDR2 YFSETQ. The CDR3 totals 13 residues. After removal of 4 bases from V and 7 bases from J, the junction contained 3 bases not matched to a gene. CDR3 DNA: TGCGCCAGCAGCCTTAGCGGGGGTAATGAGCAGTTCTTC. This sequence encodes CASSLSGGNEQFF.

The rearrangement uses TRBV5-1 and TRBJ2-1; 11 nucleotides line up with TRBD1. The CDR3 extends over 16 amino acids. The germline gives CDR1 SGHRS, CDR2 YFSETQ. Trimming at V came to 4 bases and at J to 8 bases, leaving 11 bases not matched to a gene. The CDR3, as DNA: TGCGCCAGCAGCACCGCAGGACAGGGGGCGGCAGATGAGCAGTTCTTC. Protein sequence: CASSTAGQGAADEQFF.

This sequence joins TRBV19 and TRBJ1-2, with D perhaps TRBD1 (6 bases). This CDR3 contains 13 residues. V dropped 3 bases and J dropped 6 bases, with 11 bases sitting between them. Germline V lookup: CDR1 LNHDA, CDR2 SQIVND (reference sequence). As DNA, the CDR3 is TGTGCCAGTAGTATGGGAAGACAGGATGGCTACACCTTC. This encodes CASSMGRQDGYTF.

The DNA of the CDR3 is TGTGCCAGCAGCCAAGATACTAGCGGGGGGGCGGACATTCAGTACTTC. Translating it yields CASSQDTSGGADIQYF. The V and J genes are TRBV4-2 and TRBJ2-4, with TRBD2 matching 13 bases. V lost 0 bases and J lost 8; bases outside the gene matches: 4. Germline CDR1 is LGHNA and CDR2 is YNFKEQ. This CDR3 is built from 16 residues.

The rearrangement uses TRBV3-1 (or the pseudogene TRBV3-2) and TRBJ2-7, with 7 bases identical to TRBD1. The length of the CDR3 is 15 residues. V was pared by 1 base and J by 5 bases, with 8 bases of the junction left unmatched. Germline lookup yields CDR1 LGHDT and CDR2 YNNKEL (reference sequence). CDR3 DNA sequence: TGTGCCAGCAGCCAAGGTTCCGACAGGGCCAACGAGCAGTACTTC. It translates to CASSQGSDRANEQYF.

The chain joins TRBV9 to TRBJ1-2; 7 positions agree with TRBD1. Germline-derived CDR1 and CDR2 are SGDLS and YYNGEE. Unmatched junction bases numbered 3, after V lost 0 bases and J lost 1 base. The CDR3 totals 15 residues. CDR3 residues: CASSVAAGGNYGYTF. Written as DNA, the CDR3 is TGTGCCAGCAGCGTAGCGGCAGGGGGTAACTATGGCTACACCTTC.

This chain's CDR3 is CASSIRGSPQHF. The CDR3 nucleotides are TGTGCCAGTAGTATAAGAGGTTCGCCCCAGCATTTT. The V and J genes are TRBV19 and TRBJ1-5; D call uncertain. The CDR3 length is 12 residues. Trimming pared 2 bases from V and 9 bases from J, leaving 8 bases between. Germline-derived CDR1 and CDR2 are LNHDA and SQIVND (reference sequence). The full variable domain, with the rest looked up from reference TRBV19 and TRBJ1-5, is DGGITQSPKYLFRKEGQNVTLSCEQNLNHDAMYWYRQDPGQGLRLIYYSQIVNDFQKGDIAEGYSVSREKKESFPLTVTSAQKNPTAFYLCASSIRGSPQHFGDGTRLSIL.

The chain uses TRBV7-6 and TRBJ2-5, with 11 bases that match TRBD1. Per the germline V gene, CDR1 is SGHVS and CDR2 is FNYEAQ. The CDR3 totals 15 residues. The ends lost 5 bases at V and 4 bases at J; junction bases unmatched: 6. The CDR3 DNA reads TGTGCCAGCAGCGGGGGACAGGGGGAAGGAGAGACCCAGTACTTC. This translates into CASSGGQGEGETQYF.

The chain employs TRBV4-2 and TRBJ1-2; TRBD1 is a possible D gene (5 bases). CDR1 is LGHNA and CDR2 is YNFKEQ in the germline V gene. This CDR3 has 13 residues. The V end was cut by 3 bases, the J end by 6 bases, with 11 bases between. CDR3 protein: CASSQYQGNGYTF. CDR3 DNA: TGTGCCAGCAGCCAGTATCAGGGAAATGGCTACACCTTC.

This clone appeared a single time. The V call is TRBV19, the J call TRBJ1-2; TRBD1 matches at 8 bases. CDR3 length equals 13 residues. V lost 5 bases, J lost 7 bases, and 6 bases stayed unmatched. CDR1 LNHDA and CDR2 SQIVND come from the germline V gene (reference sequence). The CDR3 protein is CASSGQGAFGYTF. The DNA of the CDR3 is TGTGCCAGTAGTGGGCAGGGGGCCTTTGGCTACACCTTC.

The gene calls are TRBV5-1 and TRBJ1-2; 7 bases align to TRBD1. CDR1 is SGHRS and CDR2 is YFSETQ in the germline V gene. The CDR3 covers 14 residues. Losses at the gene ends were 0 bases for V and 4 bases for J; bases not matched to a gene: 3. The CDR3 reads CASSLGRDSYGYTF. CDR3 DNA sequence: TGCGCCAGCAGCTTGGGACGGGACAGCTATGGCTACACCTTC.

CDR3 coding DNA: TGTGCCAGCAGCGAACTGACAGGCCTCTATGGCTACACCTTC. Amino acid sequence: CASSELTGLYGYTF. The V and J genes are TRBV9 and TRBJ1-2, with a tentative D call TRBD1 (6 bases). This CDR3 is built from 14 residues. The germline CDR1 and CDR2 sequences are SGDLS and YYNGEE. Between the trimmed V and J ends, which lost 3 bases and 4 bases, there was a span of 13 bases.